This TCR beta chain is from a study of shared clonotypes between healthy human individuals. Naive CD8 cells, CD45RO-negative and positively selected for CCR7, excluded terminally differentiated effector memory CD45RA+ cells. Clones were read by immunoSEQ multiplex PCR, and TCRdb kept only the in-frame ones, dropping some. This sample has 1.5 million to 2.5 million clones, with around 96% found just once. CDR1 and CDR2 (germline): MNHNS, SASEGT. The ends were cut back, 8 bases at V and 2 bases at J, with 12 bases in the middle. The CDR3 covers 13 residues. This sequence was found in a man aged 18 to 35 in good health. Sequenced: naive CD8+ T cells sorted from blood. This sequence joins TRBV6-1 and TRBJ1-2, with D unclear. This CDR3 is CASRRAENYGYTF. The CDR3, as DNA: TGTGCCAGCCGAAGAGCGGAGAACTATGGCTACACCTTC.